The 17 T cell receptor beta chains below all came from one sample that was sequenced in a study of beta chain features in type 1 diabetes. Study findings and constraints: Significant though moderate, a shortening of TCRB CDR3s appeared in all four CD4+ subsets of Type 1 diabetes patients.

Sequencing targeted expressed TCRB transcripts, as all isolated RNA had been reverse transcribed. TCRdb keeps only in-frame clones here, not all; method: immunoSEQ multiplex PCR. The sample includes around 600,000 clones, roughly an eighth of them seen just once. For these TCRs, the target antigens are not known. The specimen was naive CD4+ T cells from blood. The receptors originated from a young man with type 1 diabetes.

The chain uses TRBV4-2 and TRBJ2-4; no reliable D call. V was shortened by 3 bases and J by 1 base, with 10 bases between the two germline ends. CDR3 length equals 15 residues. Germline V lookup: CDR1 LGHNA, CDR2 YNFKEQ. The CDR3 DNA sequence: TGTGCCAGCAGCCACGGAGTGGGGGCCAAAAACATTCAGTACTTC. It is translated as CASSHGVGAKNIQYF.

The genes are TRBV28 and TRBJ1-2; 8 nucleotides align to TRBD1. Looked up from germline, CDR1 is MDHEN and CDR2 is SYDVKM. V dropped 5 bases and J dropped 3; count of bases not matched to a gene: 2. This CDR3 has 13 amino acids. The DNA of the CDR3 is TGTGCCAGCAGTCCAGGGGGCGACTATGGCTACACCTTC. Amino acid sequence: CASSPGGDYGYTF.

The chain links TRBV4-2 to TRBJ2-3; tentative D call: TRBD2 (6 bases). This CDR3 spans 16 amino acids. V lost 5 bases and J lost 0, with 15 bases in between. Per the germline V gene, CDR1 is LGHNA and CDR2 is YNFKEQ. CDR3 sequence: CASSGGSGSSTDTQYF. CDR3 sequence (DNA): TGTGCCAGCAGCGGAGGGAGCGGGTCTAGCACAGATACGCAGTATTTT.

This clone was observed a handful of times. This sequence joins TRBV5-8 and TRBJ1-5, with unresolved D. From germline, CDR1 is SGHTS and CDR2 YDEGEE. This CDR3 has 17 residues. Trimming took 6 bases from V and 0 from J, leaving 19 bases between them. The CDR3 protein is CASTPRADVNSNQPQHF. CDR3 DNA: TGTGCCAGCACCCCAAGGGCTGACGTTAATAGCAATCAGCCCCAGCATTTT.

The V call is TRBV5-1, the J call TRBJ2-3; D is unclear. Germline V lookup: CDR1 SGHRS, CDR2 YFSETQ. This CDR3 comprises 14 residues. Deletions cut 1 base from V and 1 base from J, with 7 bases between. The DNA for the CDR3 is TGCGCCAGCAGCTTGAATCTGGGCACAGATACGCAGTATTTT. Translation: CASSLNLGTDTQYF.

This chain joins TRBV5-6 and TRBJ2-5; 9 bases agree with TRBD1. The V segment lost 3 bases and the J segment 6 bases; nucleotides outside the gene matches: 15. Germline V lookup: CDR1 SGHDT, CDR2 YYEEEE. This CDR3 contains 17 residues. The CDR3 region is CASSSPPGQGIGKTQYF. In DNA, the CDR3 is TGTGCCAGCAGCTCCCCTCCGGGACAGGGAATTGGAAAGACCCAGTACTTC. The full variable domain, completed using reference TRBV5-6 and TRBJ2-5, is DAGVTQSPTHLIKTRGQQVTLRCSPKSGHDTVSWYQQALGQGPQFIFQYYEEEERQRGNFPDRFSGHQFPNYSSELNVNALLLGDSALYLCASSSPPGQGIGKTQYFGPGTRLLVL.

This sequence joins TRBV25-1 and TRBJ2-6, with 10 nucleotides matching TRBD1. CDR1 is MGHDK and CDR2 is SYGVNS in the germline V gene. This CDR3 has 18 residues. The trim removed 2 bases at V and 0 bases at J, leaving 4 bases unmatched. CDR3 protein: CASSEVGTGVSGANVLTF. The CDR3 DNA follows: TGTGCCAGCAGTGAAGTCGGGACAGGGGTCTCTGGGGCCAACGTCCTGACTTTC.

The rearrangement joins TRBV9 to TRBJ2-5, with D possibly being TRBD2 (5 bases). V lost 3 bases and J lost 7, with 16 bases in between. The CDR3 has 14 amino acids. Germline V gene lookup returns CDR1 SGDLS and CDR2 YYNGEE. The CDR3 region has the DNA TGTGCCAGCAGCGCTCAGACTATGCGTGGGACCCAGTACTTC. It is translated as CASSAQTMRGTQYF.

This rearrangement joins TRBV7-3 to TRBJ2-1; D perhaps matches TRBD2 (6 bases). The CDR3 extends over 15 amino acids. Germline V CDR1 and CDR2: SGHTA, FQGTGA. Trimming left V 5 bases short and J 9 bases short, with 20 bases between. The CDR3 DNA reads TGTGCCAGCAGCCTCGACACATCCGGAGGGAGTGAGCAGTTCTTC. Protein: CASSLDTSGGSEQFF.

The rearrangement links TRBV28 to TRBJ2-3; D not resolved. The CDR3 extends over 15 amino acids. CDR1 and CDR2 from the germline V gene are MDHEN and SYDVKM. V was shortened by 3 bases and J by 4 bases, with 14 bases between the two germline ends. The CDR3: CASSFSRSGADTQYF. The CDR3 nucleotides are TGTGCCAGCAGTTTCAGCAGATCAGGCGCAGATACGCAGTATTTT.

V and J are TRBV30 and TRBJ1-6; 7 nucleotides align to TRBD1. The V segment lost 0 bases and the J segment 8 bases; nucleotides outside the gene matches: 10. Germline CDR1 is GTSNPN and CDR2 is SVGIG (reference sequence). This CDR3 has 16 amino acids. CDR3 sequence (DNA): TGTGCCTGGAGTGTACTGACAGGGCCGGCGGATTCACCCCTCCACTTT. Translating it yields CAWSVLTGPADSPLHF.

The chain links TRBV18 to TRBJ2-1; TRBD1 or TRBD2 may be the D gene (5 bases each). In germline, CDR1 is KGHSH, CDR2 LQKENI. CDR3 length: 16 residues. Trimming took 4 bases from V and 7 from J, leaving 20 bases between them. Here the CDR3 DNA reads TGTGCCAGCTCACGAACCGGGACCCACGGAAATAATGAGCAGTTCTTC. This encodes CASSRTGTHGNNEQFF.

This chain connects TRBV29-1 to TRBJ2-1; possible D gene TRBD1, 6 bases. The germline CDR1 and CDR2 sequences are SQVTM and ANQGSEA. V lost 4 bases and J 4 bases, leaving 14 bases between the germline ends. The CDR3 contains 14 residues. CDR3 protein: CSVGPGVEYNEQFF. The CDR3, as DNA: TGCAGCGTTGGACCAGGGGTGGAGTACAATGAGCAGTTCTTC.

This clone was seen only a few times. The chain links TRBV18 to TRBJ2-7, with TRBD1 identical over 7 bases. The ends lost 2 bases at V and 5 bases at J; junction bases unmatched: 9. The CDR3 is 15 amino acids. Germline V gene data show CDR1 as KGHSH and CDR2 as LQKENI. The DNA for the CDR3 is TGTGCCAGCTCACCAGCTGACAGGGTCCAAGACGAGCAGTACTTC. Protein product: CASSPADRVQDEQYF.

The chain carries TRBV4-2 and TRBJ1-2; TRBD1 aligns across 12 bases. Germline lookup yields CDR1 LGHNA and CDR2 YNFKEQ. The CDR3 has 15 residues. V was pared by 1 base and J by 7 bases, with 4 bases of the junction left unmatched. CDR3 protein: CASSQGDRGQRGYTF. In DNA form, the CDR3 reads TGTGCCAGCAGCCAAGGGGACAGGGGGCAGCGTGGCTACACCTTC.

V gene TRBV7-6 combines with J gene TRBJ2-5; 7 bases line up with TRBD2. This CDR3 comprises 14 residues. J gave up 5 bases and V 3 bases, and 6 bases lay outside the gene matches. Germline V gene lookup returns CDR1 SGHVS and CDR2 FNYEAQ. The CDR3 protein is CASSFTDGGETQYF. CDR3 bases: TGTGCCAGCAGCTTTACCGACGGGGGGGAGACCCAGTACTTC.

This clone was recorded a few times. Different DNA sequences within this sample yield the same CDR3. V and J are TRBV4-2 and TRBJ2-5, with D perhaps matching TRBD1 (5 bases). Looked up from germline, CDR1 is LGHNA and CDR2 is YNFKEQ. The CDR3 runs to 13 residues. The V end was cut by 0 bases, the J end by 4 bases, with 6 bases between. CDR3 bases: TGTGCCAGCAGCCAAGATAGGGGAGAGACCCAGTACTTC. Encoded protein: CASSQDRGETQYF.